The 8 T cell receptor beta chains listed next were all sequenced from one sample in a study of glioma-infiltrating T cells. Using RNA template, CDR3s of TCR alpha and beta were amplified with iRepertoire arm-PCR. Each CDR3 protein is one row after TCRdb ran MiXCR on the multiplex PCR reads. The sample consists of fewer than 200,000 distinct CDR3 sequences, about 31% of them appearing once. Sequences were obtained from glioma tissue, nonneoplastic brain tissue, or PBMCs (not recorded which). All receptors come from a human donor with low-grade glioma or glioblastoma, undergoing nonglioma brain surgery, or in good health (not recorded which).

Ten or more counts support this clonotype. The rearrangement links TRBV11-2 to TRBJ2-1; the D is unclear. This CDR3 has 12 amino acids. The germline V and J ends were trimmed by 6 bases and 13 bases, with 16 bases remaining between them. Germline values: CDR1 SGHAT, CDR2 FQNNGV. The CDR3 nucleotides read TGTGCCAGCAGTTTTAATCAGCGTAACCAGTTCTTC. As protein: CASSFNQRNQFF.

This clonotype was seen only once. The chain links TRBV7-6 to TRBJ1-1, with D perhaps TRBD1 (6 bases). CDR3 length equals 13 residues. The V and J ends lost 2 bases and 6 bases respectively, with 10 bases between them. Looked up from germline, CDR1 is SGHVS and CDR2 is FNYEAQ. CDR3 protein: CASSLLGGPEAFF. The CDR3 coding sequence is TGTGCCAGCAGCTTACTGGGGGGCCCTGAAGCTTTCTTT.

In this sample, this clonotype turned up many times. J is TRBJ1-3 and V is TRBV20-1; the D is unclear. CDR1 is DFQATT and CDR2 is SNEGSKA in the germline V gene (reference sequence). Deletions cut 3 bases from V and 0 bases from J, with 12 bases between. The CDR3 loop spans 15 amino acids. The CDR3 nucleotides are TGCAGTGCTAGCAAGGGCTCGAGCTCTGGAAACACCATATATTTT. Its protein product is CSASKGSSSGNTIYF.

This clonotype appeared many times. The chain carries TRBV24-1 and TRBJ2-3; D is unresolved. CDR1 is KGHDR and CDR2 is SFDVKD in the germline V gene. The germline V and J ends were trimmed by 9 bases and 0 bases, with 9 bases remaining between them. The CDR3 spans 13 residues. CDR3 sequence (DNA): TGTGCCACCCAGTCGTGGAGCACAGATACGCAGTATTTT. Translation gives CATQSWSTDTQYF.

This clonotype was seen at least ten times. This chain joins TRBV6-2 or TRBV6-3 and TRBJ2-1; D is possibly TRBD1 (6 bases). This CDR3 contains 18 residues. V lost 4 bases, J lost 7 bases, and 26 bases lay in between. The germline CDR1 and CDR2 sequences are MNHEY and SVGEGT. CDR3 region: CASSSLSLLLGAGNEQFF. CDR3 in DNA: TGTGCCAGCAGTTCCCTCTCCCTATTGTTGGGGGCAGGAAATGAGCAGTTCTTC.

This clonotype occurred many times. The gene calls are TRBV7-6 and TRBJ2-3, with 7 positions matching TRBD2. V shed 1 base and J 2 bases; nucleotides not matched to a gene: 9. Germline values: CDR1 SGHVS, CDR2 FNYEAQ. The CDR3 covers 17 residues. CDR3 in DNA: TGTGCCAGCAGCTTAGTTGGGGGGGTATCGTTCACAGATACGCAGTATTTT. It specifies CASSLVGGVSFTDTQYF. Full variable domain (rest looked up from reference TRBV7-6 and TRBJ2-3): GAGVSQSPRYKVTKRGQDVALRCDPISGHVSLYWYRQALGQGPEFLTYFNYEAQQDKSGLPNDRFSAERPEGSISTLTIQRTEQRDSAMYRCASSLVGGVSFTDTQYFGPGTRLTVL.

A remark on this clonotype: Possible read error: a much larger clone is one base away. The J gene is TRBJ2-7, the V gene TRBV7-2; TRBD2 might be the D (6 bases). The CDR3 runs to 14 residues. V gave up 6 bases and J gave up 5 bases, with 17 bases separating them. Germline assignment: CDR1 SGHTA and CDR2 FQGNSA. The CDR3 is CASSQIGSSNEQYF. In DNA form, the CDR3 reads TGTGCCAGCAGTCAAATCGGGAGTTCTAACGAGCAGTACTTC.

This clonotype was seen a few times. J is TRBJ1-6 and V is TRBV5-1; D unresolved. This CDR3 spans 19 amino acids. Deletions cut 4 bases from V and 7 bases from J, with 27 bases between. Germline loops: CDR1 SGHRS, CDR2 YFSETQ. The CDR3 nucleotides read TGCGCCAGCAGCCCCCCCGGCCTCCCAGTTCAAAACACGAATTCACCCCTCCACTTT. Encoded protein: CASSPPGLPVQNTNSPLHF.